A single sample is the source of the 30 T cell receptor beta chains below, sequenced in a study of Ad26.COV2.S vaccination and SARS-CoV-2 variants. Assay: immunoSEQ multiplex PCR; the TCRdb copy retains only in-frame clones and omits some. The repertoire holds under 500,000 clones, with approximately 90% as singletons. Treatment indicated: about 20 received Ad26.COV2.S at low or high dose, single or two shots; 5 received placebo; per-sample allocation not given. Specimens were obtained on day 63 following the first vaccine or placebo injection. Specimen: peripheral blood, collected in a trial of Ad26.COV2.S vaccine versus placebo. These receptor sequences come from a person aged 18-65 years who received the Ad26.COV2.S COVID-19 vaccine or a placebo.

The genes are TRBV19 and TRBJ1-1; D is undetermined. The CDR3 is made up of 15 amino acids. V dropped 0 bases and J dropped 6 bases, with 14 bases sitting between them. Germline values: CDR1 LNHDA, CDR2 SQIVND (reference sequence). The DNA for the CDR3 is TGTGCCAGTAGTATAGACCCGGGAACCTCGTCTGAAGCTTTCTTT. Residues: CASSIDPGTSSEAFF.

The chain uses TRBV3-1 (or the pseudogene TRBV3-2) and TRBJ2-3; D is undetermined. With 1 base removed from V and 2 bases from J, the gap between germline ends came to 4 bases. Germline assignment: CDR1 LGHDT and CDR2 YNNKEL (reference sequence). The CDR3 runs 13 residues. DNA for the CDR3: TGTGCCAGCAGCCAAGTCATCACAGATACGCAGTATTTT. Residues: CASSQVITDTQYF.

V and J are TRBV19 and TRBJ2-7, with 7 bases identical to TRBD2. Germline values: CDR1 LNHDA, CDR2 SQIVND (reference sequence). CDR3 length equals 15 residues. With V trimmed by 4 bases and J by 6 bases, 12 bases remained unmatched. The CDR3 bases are TGTGCCAGTAGTACGGGGGGTCGCCCAAGGAGCGAGCAGTACTTC. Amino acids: CASSTGGRPRSEQYF.

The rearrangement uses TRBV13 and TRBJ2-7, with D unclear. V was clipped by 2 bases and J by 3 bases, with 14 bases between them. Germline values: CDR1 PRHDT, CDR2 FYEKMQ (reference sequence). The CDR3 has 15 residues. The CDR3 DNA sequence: TGTGCCAGCAGCTTATTTAGGGTTGGGGTCTACGAGCAGTACTTC. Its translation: CASSLFRVGVYEQYF.

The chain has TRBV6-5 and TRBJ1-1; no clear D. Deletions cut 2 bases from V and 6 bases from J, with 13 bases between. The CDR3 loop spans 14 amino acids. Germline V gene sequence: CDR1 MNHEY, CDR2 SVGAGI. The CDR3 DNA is TGTGCCAGCAGTTACGACACAATTGGCGCTGAAGCTTTCTTT. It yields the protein CASSYDTIGAEAFF.

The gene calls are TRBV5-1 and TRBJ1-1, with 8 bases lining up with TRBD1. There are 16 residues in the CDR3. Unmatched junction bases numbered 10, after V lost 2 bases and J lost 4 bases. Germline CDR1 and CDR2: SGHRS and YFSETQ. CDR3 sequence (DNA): TGCGCCAGCAGCTTCAGACAGGGGAAAATGAGCACTGAAGCTTTCTTT. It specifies CASSFRQGKMSTEAFF.

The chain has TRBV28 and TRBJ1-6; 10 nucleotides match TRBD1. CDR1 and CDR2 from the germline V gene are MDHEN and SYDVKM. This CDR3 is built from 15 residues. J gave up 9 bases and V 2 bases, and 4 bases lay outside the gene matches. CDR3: CASSLPGQGFSPLHF. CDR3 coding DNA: TGTGCCAGCAGTTTACCGGGACAGGGGTTTTCACCCCTCCACTTT.

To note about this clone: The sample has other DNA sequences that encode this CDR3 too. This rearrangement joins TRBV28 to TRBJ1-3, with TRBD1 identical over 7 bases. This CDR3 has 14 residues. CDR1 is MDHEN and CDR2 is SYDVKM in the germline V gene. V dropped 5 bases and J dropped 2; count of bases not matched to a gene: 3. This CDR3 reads CASSPQGAGNTIYF. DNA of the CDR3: TGTGCCAGCAGTCCGCAGGGGGCTGGAAACACCATATATTTT.

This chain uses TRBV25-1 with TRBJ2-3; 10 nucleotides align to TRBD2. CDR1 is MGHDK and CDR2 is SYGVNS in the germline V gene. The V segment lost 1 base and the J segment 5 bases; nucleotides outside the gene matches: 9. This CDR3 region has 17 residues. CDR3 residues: CASSESASGGAKDTQYF. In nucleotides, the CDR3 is TGTGCCAGCAGTGAATCGGCCAGCGGGGGGGCCAAAGATACGCAGTATTTT. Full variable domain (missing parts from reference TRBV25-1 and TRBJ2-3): EADIYQTPRYLVIGTGKKITLECSQTMGHDKMYWYQQDPGMELHLIHYSYGVNSTEKGDLSSESTVSRIRTEHFPLTLESARPSHTSQYLCASSESASGGAKDTQYFGPGTRLTVL.

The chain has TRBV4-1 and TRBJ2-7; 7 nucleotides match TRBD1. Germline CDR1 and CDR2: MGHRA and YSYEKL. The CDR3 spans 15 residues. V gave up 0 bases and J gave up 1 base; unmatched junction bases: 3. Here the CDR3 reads CASSQETGRSYEQYF. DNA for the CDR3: TGCGCCAGCAGCCAAGAGACAGGGCGGTCCTACGAGCAGTACTTC.

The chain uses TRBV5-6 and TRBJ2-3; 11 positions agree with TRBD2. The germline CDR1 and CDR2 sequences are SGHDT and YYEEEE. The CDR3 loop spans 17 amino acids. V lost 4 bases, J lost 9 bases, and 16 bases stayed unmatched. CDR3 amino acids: CASSQTFSGGDLGTQYF. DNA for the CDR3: TGTGCCAGCAGCCAGACTTTTAGCGGGGGGGACCTTGGGACGCAGTATTTT.

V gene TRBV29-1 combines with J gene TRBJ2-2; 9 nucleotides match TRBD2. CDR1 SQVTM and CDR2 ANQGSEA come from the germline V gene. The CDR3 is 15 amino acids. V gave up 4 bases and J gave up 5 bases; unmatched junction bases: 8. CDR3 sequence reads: CSVALSSGVTGELFF. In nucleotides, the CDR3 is TGCAGCGTTGCCCTCTCTAGCGGGGTTACCGGGGAGCTGTTTTTT.

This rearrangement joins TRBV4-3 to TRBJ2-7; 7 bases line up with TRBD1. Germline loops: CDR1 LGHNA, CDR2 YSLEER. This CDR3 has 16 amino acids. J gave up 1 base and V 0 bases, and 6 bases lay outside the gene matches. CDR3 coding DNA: TGCGCCAGCAGCCAAGATGGGACAGCTAAGTCCTACGAGCAGTACTTC. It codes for CASSQDGTAKSYEQYF.

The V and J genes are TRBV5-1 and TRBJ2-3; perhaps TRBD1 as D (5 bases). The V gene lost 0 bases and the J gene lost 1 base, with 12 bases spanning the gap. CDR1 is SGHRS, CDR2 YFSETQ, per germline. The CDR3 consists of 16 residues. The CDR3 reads CASSLGLQGRTDTQYF. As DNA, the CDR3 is TGCGCCAGCAGCTTGGGTCTCCAGGGTCGCACAGATACGCAGTATTTT. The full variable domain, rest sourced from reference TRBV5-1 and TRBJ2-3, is KAGVTQTPRYLIKTRGQQVTLSCSPISGHRSVSWYQQTPGQGLQFLFEYFSETQRNKGNFPGRFSGRQFSNSRSEMNVSTLELGDSALYLCASSLGLQGRTDTQYFGPGTRLTVL.

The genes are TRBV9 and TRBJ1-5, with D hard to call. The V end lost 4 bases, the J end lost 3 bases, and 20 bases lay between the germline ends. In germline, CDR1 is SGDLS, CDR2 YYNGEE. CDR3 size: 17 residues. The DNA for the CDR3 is TGTGCCAGCAGCCCACCCCCACCCCCAGGTTTCAATCAGCCCCAGCATTTT. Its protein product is CASSPPPPPGFNQPQHF.

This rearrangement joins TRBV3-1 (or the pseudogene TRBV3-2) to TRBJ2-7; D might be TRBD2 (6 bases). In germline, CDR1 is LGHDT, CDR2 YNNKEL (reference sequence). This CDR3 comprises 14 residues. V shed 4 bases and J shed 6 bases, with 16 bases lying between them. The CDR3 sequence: CASSPRTVGGEQYF. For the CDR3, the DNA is TGTGCCAGCAGCCCACGGACGGTCGGGGGCGAGCAGTACTTC.

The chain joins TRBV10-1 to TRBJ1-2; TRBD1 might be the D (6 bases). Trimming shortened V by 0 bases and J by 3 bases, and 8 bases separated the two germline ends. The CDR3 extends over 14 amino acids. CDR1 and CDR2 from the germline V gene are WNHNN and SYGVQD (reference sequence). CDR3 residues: CASSESDRYYGYTF. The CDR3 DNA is TGCGCCAGCAGTGAGTCCGACAGGTACTATGGCTACACCTTC.

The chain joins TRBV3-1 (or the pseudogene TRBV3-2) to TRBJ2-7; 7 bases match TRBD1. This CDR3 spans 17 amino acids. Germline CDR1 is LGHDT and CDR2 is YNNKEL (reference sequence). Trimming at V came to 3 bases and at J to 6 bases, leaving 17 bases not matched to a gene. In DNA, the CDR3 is TGTGCCAGCAGCCAGGGTCAGGGGGTTTTCGGCTACTCCGAGCAGTACTTC. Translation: CASSQGQGVFGYSEQYF.

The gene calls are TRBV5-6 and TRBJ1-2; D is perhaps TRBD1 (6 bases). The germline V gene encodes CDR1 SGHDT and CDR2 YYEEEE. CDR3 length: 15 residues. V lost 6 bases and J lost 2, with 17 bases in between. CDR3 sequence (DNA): TGTGCCAGCAAACCCACAGGGATCGGGAACTATGGCTACACCTTC. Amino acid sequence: CASKPTGIGNYGYTF.

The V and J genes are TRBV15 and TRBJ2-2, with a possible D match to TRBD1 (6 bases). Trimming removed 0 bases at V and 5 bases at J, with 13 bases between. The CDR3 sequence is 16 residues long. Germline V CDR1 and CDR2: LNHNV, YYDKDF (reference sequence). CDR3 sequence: CATSREKGVETGELFF. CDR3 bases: TGTGCCACCAGCAGAGAGAAGGGGGTGGAAACCGGGGAGCTGTTTTTT.

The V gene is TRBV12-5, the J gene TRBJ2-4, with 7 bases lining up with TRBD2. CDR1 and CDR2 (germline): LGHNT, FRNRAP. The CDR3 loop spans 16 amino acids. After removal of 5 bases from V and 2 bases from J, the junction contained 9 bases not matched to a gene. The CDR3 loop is CASGAGVVGTKNIQYF. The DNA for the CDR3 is TGTGCTAGTGGTGCGGGGGTCGTTGGGACCAAAAACATTCAGTACTTC.

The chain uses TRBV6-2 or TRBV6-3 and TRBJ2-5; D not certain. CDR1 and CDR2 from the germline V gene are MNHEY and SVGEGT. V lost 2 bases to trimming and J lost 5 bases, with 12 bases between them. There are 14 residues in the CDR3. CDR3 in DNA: TGTGCCAGCAGTTACGCTTCCCTGAGGGAGACCCAGTACTTC. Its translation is CASSYASLRETQYF.

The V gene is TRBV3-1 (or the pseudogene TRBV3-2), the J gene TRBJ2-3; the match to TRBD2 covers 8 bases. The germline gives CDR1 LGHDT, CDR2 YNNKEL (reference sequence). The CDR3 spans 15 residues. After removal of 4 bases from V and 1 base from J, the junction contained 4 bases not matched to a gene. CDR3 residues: CASSPRGERTDTQYF. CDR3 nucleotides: TGTGCCAGCAGCCCGCGGGGGGAACGCACAGATACGCAGTATTTT.

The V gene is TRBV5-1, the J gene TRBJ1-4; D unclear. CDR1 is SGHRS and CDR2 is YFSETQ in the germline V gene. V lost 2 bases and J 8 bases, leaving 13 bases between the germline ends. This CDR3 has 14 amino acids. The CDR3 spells CASSFGRPREKLFF. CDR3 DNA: TGCGCCAGCAGCTTTGGCAGGCCACGGGAAAAACTGTTTTTT. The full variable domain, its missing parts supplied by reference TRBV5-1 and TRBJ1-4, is KAGVTQTPRYLIKTRGQQVTLSCSPISGHRSVSWYQQTPGQGLQFLFEYFSETQRNKGNFPGRFSGRQFSNSRSEMNVSTLELGDSALYLCASSFGRPREKLFFGSGTQLSVL.

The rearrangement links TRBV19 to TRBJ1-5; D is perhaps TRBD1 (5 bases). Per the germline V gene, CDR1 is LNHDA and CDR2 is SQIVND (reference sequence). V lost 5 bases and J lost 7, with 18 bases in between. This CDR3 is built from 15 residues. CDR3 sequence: CASSSKGSGSQPQHF. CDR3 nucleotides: TGTGCCAGTAGTTCCAAGGGGAGTGGGTCGCAGCCCCAGCATTTT.

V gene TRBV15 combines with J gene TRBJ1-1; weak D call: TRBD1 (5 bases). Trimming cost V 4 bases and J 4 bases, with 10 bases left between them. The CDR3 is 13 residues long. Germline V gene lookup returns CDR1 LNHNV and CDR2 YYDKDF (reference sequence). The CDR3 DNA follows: TGTGCCACCAGCACAGGGACGACCACTGAAGCTTTCTTT. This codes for CATSTGTTTEAFF.

CDR3 sequence reads: CASSSSPTGKQFF. CDR3 DNA sequence: TGTGCCAGCAGCTCCAGTCCGACAGGGAAACAGTTCTTC. The rearrangement links TRBV11-2 to TRBJ2-1, with TRBD1 matching over 7 bases. Trimming removed 4 bases from V and 13 bases from J; junction bases left unmatched: 10. Per germline, CDR1 SGHAT and CDR2 FQNNGV. The CDR3 sequence is 13 residues long.

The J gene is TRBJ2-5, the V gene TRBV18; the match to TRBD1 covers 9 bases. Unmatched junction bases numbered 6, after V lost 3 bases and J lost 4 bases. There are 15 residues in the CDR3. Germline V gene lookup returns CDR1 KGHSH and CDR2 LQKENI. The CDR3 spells CASSPGQGKAETQYF. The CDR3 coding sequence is TGTGCCAGCTCACCGGGACAGGGAAAGGCAGAGACCCAGTACTTC.

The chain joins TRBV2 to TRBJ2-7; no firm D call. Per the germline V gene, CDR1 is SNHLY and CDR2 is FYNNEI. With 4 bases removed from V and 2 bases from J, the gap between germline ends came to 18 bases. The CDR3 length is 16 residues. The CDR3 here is CASSGLGSSRTYEQYF. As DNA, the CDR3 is TGTGCCAGCAGTGGTTTAGGCTCCTCGAGGACCTACGAGCAGTACTTC.

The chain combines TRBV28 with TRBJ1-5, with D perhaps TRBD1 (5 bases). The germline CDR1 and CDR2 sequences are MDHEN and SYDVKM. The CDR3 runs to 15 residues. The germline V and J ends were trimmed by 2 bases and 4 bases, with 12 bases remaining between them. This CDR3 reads CASSLLGTDNQPQHF. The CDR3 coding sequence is TGTGCCAGCAGTTTACTTGGGACGGATAATCAGCCCCAGCATTTT.